This T cell receptor beta chain was identified during a study of CD8 T cells in Susac syndrome. Regarding the study as a whole: As the study acknowledged, the number of individuals in its TCR sequencing and HLA analysis was relatively small.

Concerning this clonotype itself: Its specificity is not known.

TCR beta was sequenced from blood CD8+ and CD4+ T cells. FACS enriched CD8+ TEMRA cells, while bulk CD8+ and CD4+ were negatively isolated. Germline loops: CDR1 MNHEY, CDR2 SVGEGT. With V trimmed by 6 bases and J by 10 bases, 11 bases remained unmatched. The CDR3 totals 15 residues. When the RNA was reverse transcribed, random hexamers were used with an input of roughly 0.5 to 1 ug. It was immunoSEQ multiplex PCR that amplified TCR beta CDR3 across 54 Vbeta and 13 Jbeta. TCRdb re-called the immunoSEQ multiplex PCR reads through MiXCR, storing one row per CDR3 protein. The table includes about 160,000 distinct CDR3 sequences, around 94% detected once.

Sequenced: CD4+ T cells from PBMCs. The sequence came from a human donor with multiple sclerosis. The chain recombines TRBV6-2 or TRBV6-3 with TRBJ2-1; 11 bases fit TRBD2. As DNA, the CDR3 is TGTGCCAGCAGCCCCCTAGGCCTAGCGGGAGGAGAGCAGTTCTTC. The encoded protein is CASSPLGLAGGEQFF.